Presented here are 6 T cell receptor beta chains from one specimen sequenced in a study of long-term antiretroviral therapy in people with HIV. The run of the v3.0 immunoSEQ assay was at survey level. The data were produced by immunoSEQ multiplex PCR, yet TCRdb's version contains in-frame clones alone and is incomplete. The repertoire holds roughly 30,000 clones, with 85% to 90% as singletons. Sequenced here: unsorted PBMCs, sampled 4.7 to 5 years after starting antiretroviral therapy. The receptor source for this set is a man aged 40-49 years with HIV.

The V call is TRBV19, the J call TRBJ2-1; 9 positions match TRBD1. This CDR3 is 19 amino acids long. V dropped 4 bases and J dropped 0; count of bases not matched to a gene: 13. Per germline, CDR1 LNHDA and CDR2 SQIVND (reference sequence). CDR3: CASSSWDRAIRSSYNEQFF. Here the CDR3 DNA reads TGTGCCAGTAGTAGCTGGGACAGGGCGATAAGGAGCTCCTACAATGAGCAGTTCTTC.

In its sample, this clone was seen once. V and J are TRBV27 and TRBJ1-5, with a possible D match to TRBD1 (6 bases). CDR1 and CDR2 from the germline V gene are MNHEY and SMNVEV (reference sequence). V dropped 5 bases and J dropped 7 bases, with 21 bases sitting between them. The CDR3 loop spans 16 amino acids. CDR3: CASSQTTRGVEQPQHF. CDR3 DNA sequence: TGTGCCAGCAGTCAAACAACCAGGGGAGTAGAACAGCCCCAGCATTTT.

V gene TRBV5-1 combines with J gene TRBJ2-5; D perhaps matches TRBD2 (5 bases). The CDR3 consists of 14 residues. CDR1 is SGHRS, CDR2 YFSETQ, per germline. Trimming took 3 bases from V and 3 from J, leaving 12 bases between them. The CDR3 sequence is CASSSPPGEETQYF. As DNA, the CDR3 is TGCGCCAGCAGCTCACCGCCCGGGGAAGAGACCCAGTACTTC.

The chain joins TRBV6-5 to TRBJ2-7; no clear D. From germline, CDR1 is MNHEY and CDR2 SVGAGI. The CDR3 covers 13 residues. Between the trimmed V and J ends, which lost 2 bases and 3 bases, there was a span of 8 bases. CDR3 sequence (DNA): TGTGCCAGCAGTTACGCACCATTCTACGAGCAGTACTTC. It translates to CASSYAPFYEQYF.

The table lists this clone with a count of one. The V and J genes are TRBV6-1 and TRBJ2-1; TRBD2 agrees at 14 bases. V lost 2 bases and J lost 7; bases outside the gene matches: 4. Germline V gene lookup returns CDR1 MNHNS and CDR2 SASEGT. This CDR3 spans 16 amino acids. The CDR3 loop is CASSETRLAGGNEQFF. DNA for the CDR3: TGTGCCAGCAGTGAAACTCGACTAGCGGGAGGGAATGAGCAGTTCTTC.

This clone was detected a few times. The V and J genes are TRBV19 and TRBJ1-1; D is uncertain. The V gene's germline CDR1 is LNHDA and CDR2 SQIVND (reference sequence). V lost 2 bases, J lost 8 bases, and 9 bases lay in between. The CDR3 totals 12 residues. CDR3 DNA: TGTGCCAGTAGTATAAAACGGGGAGAAGCTTTCTTT. Its translation: CASSIKRGEAFF. Drawing the rest from reference TRBV19 and TRBJ1-1, the complete variable domain is DGGITQSPKYLFRKEGQNVTLSCEQNLNHDAMYWYRQDPGQGLRLIYYSQIVNDFQKGDIAEGYSVSREKKESFPLTVTSAQKNPTAFYLCASSIKRGEAFFGQGTRLTVV.